This T cell receptor beta chain is drawn from a study of blood T cell repertoires in COVID-19. At the level of the study: There were acute and convalescent COVID-19 samples, and they came from the United States, Italy and Spain.

Method: immunoSEQ multiplex PCR; TCRdb's copy keeps in-frame clones and lacks some. Of some 200,000 clones listed, approximately 90% are singletons. V lost 2 bases and J lost 2, with 15 bases in between. The CDR3 is made up of 16 amino acids. From germline, CDR1 is MNHEY and CDR2 SVGAGI. This clonotype originated in a man between 40 and 49 years old with active or convalescent COVID-19. The sequenced material came from peripheral blood. The chain combines TRBV6-5 with TRBJ1-1; D gene uncertain. CDR3 sequence reads: CASSYVGVSGNTEAFF. CDR3 DNA: TGTGCCAGCAGTTACGTCGGGGTTTCAGGAAACACTGAAGCTTTCTTT.